A single sample gave rise to the 23 T cell receptor beta chains below, sequenced in a study of regulatory T cells in long-lasting Graves disease. The time point here: newly diagnosed GD, antithyroid drugs for less than 3 months. Scientists built the TCR library using RNA that was extracted from PBMCs. Libraries of TCR beta came from iRepertoire HTBI primers plus Arm-PCR of CDR3 regions. TCRdb used MiXCR to reprocess the multiplex PCR reads, holding one entry per CDR3 protein. The repertoire holds hundreds of thousands of distinct CDR3 sequences, with under 20% as singletons. The sample was also reused in another study, on T cells in Graves' hyperthyroidism and ophthalmopathy.

This material consisted of peripheral blood mononuclear cells (PBMCs), taken at new diagnosis, from a patient treated with antithyroid drugs. All receptors come from a woman in her thirties with Graves disease.

This clonotype was counted a few times. The chain uses TRBV29-1 and TRBJ2-3; weak D call: TRBD1 (7 bases). The V end was cut by 8 bases, the J end by 3 bases, with 15 bases between. Germline V gives CDR1 SQVTM, CDR2 ANQGSEA. The CDR3 contains 13 residues. CDR3 sequence reads: CSLDRAGTDTQYF. The CDR3 nucleotides read TGCAGCCTAGACAGGGCGGGAACAGATACGCAGTATTTT.

The chain carries TRBV2 and TRBJ1-6; 10 bases line up with TRBD1. The CDR3 is 14 amino acids. CDR1 SNHLY and CDR2 FYNNEI come from the germline V gene. V shed 6 bases and J 9 bases; nucleotides not matched to a gene: 5. As DNA, the CDR3 is TGTGCCAGCAGGGGGACAGGGGAAGGTTCACCCCTCCACTTT. Translated: CASRGTGEGSPLHF.

This clonotype was recorded at least ten times. This sequence joins TRBV27 and TRBJ2-7; TRBD2 is a possible D gene (5 bases). The CDR3 runs 13 residues. Deletions cut 4 bases from V and 3 bases from J, with 10 bases between. Germline CDR1 is MNHEY and CDR2 is SMNVEV (reference sequence). The CDR3 coding sequence is TGTGCCAGCAGTTGGGGAGTGCTCTACGAGCAGTACTTC. This gives the protein CASSWGVLYEQYF.

The genes are TRBV18 and TRBJ1-2; TRBD1 matches 12 bases. The CDR3 extends over 15 amino acids. Germline assignment: CDR1 KGHSH and CDR2 LQKENI. V shed 6 bases, J shed 7 bases, and the junction held 9 bases outside the gene matches. The CDR3 is CASSPGGQGALGYTF. CDR3 nucleotides: TGTGCCAGCTCCCCCGGGGGACAGGGGGCGCTTGGCTACACCTTC.

In regard to this clonotype: An end of the junction differs from the germline gene, which may be a read error. The chain is built from TRBV28 and TRBJ1-4, with TRBD1 matching 9 bases. The CDR3 has 14 residues. Germline V gene sequence: CDR1 MDHEN, CDR2 SYDVKM. The CDR3 is CASRVGQGNGKLFF. The CDR3 nucleotides are TGTGCCAGCAGGGTCGGACAGGGGAATGGAAAACTGTTTTTT.

Ten or more counts support this clonotype. The chain links TRBV5-1 to TRBJ2-1; 8 bases are shared with TRBD1. J was trimmed by 4 bases and V by 6 bases; bases with no gene match: 6. The CDR3 covers 14 residues. Germline V CDR1 and CDR2: SGHRS, YFSETQ. The CDR3 nucleotides are TGCGCCAGCATGGTGACAGGGGCTTACAATGAGCAGTTCTTC. Translated, it gives CASMVTGAYNEQFF.

The table lists this clonotype with a few counts. The genes are TRBV12-3 or TRBV12-4 and TRBJ1-5, with a weak D call TRBD1 (5 bases). V lost 1 base, J lost 0 bases, and 10 bases lay in between. The CDR3 has 16 residues. CDR3 region: CASSLDQGHSNQPQHF. In nucleotides, the CDR3 is TGTGCCAGCAGTTTAGATCAGGGCCATAGCAATCAGCCCCAGCATTTT.

This clonotype came up a few times. The rearrangement uses TRBV20-1 and TRBJ1-5, with 10 bases lining up with TRBD1. J lost 4 bases, V lost 6 bases, and 21 bases had no gene match. The CDR3 length is 19 residues. Looked up from germline, CDR1 is DFQATT and CDR2 is SNEGSKA (reference sequence). In DNA, the CDR3 is TGCAGTGCCCTAGGAAAGACAGGGGGCCCTTCCATAGCAAATCAGCCCCAGCATTTT. Translation: CSALGKTGGPSIANQPQHF.

The V gene is TRBV6-5, the J gene TRBJ2-7, with 7 bases identical to TRBD1. The CDR3 is 14 amino acids. V was clipped by 2 bases and J by 5 bases; unmatched bases: 6. Germline V gene sequence: CDR1 MNHEY, CDR2 SVGAGI. This chain's CDR3 is CASSYDDRVNEQYF. CDR3 nucleotides: TGTGCCAGCAGTTACGACGACAGGGTCAACGAGCAGTACTTC.

This clonotype appeared many times. The chain employs TRBV24-1 and TRBJ2-1, with TRBD2 as a possible D gene (6 bases). The germline CDR1 and CDR2 sequences are KGHDR and SFDVKD. CDR3 length: 14 amino acids. Trimming pared 3 bases from V and 7 bases from J, leaving 12 bases between. CDR3 region: CATSDGGGRNEQFF. Here the CDR3 DNA reads TGTGCCACCAGTGATGGAGGAGGGCGAAATGAGCAGTTCTTC.

The table lists this clonotype with many counts. J is TRBJ1-1 and V is TRBV6-1, with 9 bases identical to TRBD1. Germline V gene sequence: CDR1 MNHNS, CDR2 SASEGT. J lost 10 bases, V lost 5 bases, and 5 bases had no gene match. The CDR3 length is 12 residues. This chain's CDR3 is CASSPQTGGAFF. The CDR3 bases are TGTGCCAGCAGTCCTCAGACAGGGGGAGCTTTCTTT.

Regarding this clonotype: This may arise from a read error, as a much more abundant clone is one base away. This chain links TRBV10-1 with TRBJ2-1, with 10 bases fitting TRBD1. There are 14 residues in the CDR3. Germline CDR1 WNHNN, CDR2 SYGVQD (reference sequence). CDR3 sequence: CANSIWTGGNEQFF. The CDR3 DNA follows: TGCGCCAACAGTATCTGGACAGGGGGCAATGAGCAGTTCTTC.

This clonotype was observed a few times. The chain carries TRBV15 and TRBJ2-2; D not certain. The germline CDR1 and CDR2 sequences are LNHNV and YYDKDF (reference sequence). CDR3 length equals 14 residues. The V and J ends lost 5 bases and 1 base respectively, with 8 bases between them. DNA of the CDR3: TGTGCCACCAGCCCCCCGGTGAACACCGGGGAGCTGTTTTTT. It encodes CATSPPVNTGELFF.

In its sample, this clonotype was seen a few times. The chain couples TRBV5-1 to TRBJ2-3; TRBD1 matches 7 bases. V shed 2 bases, J shed 6 bases, and the junction held 15 bases outside the gene matches. The germline V gene has CDR1 SGHRS and CDR2 YFSETQ. The CDR3 totals 17 residues. The CDR3, as DNA: TGCGCCAGCAGCTTTAAGCCCCCGGACAGGTTGATGGATACGCAGTATTTT. Translating it yields CASSFKPPDRLMDTQYF.

This clonotype appeared a single time. The chain is built from TRBV19 and TRBJ1-1, with D unclear. The length of the CDR3 is 14 residues. The ends were cut back, 2 bases at V and 6 bases at J, with 13 bases in the middle. Germline loops: CDR1 LNHDA, CDR2 SQIVND (reference sequence). DNA for the CDR3: TGTGCCAGTAGTATACAGGCGGGTAGCCCTGAAGCTTTCTTT. Its protein product is CASSIQAGSPEAFF.

V and J are TRBV7-3 and TRBJ2-3, with 8 bases identical to TRBD1. The trim removed 2 bases at V and 1 base at J, leaving 8 bases unmatched. This CDR3 comprises 17 residues. The germline gives CDR1 SGHTA, CDR2 FQGTGA. CDR3 sequence reads: CASSLHSPGGGTDTQYF. The CDR3 DNA reads as TGTGCCAGCAGCTTACACTCCCCAGGGGGCGGCACAGATACGCAGTATTTT.

This clonotype was recorded many times. This sequence joins TRBV7-2 and TRBJ2-1; D uncertain. V was clipped by 0 bases and J by 10 bases, with 16 bases between them. This CDR3 region has 15 residues. The germline CDR1 and CDR2 sequences are SGHTA and FQGNSA. In DNA, the CDR3 is TGTGCCAGCAGCTTAGCCGCCATGAGCAGTGCGGAGCAGTTCTTC. It translates to CASSLAAMSSAEQFF.

Remarks on this clonotype: This clone may be a read error of a much larger clone one base away. This rearrangement joins TRBV11-2 to TRBJ2-2; TRBD1 matches 7 bases. The CDR3 runs to 16 residues. J was trimmed by 7 bases and V by 4 bases; bases with no gene match: 12. Germline loops: CDR1 SGHAT, CDR2 FQNNGV. CDR3 residues: CASSSFGTVHVGELFF. The CDR3 region has the DNA TGTGCCAGCAGCTCCTTCGGGACAGTGCACGTCGGGGAGCTGTTTTTT.

This clonotype was detected only a few times. The chain uses TRBV10-3 and TRBJ1-6; no clear D. This CDR3 comprises 16 residues. Trimming stripped 3 bases from V and 0 bases from J, with 9 bases between. CDR1 is ENHRY, CDR2 SYGVKD, per germline. CDR3 sequence: CAISEKSSSYNSPLHF. The CDR3, as DNA: TGTGCCATCAGTGAAAAGAGCAGCTCCTATAATTCACCCCTCCACTTT.

The rearrangement joins TRBV2 to TRBJ2-7; tentatively, D is TRBD2 (5 bases). Germline V gives CDR1 SNHLY, CDR2 FYNNEI. V was pared by 4 bases and J by 5 bases, with 12 bases between. The CDR3 contains 13 residues. DNA of the CDR3: TGTGCCAGCAGTGGCGGGCGCACCGACGAGCAGTACTTC. Amino acid sequence: CASSGGRTDEQYF.

This clonotype was observed many times. The CDR3 loop reads CASSETGTSGSEQYF. The DNA for the CDR3 is TGTGCCAGCAGCGAGACCGGGACTAGCGGGAGTGAGCAGTACTTC. The chain combines TRBV2 with TRBJ2-7; 14 bases map to TRBD2. CDR1 SNHLY and CDR2 FYNNEI come from the germline V gene. V dropped 6 bases and J dropped 7; count of bases not matched to a gene: 8. The CDR3 totals 15 residues.

In DNA form, the CDR3 reads TGCAGTGCCCACCGAGGGTTGGCCCAGTACTTC. This encodes CSAHRGLAQYF. This chain uses TRBV20-1 with TRBJ2-5, with a weak D call TRBD2 (5 bases). The germline gives CDR1 DFQATT, CDR2 SNEGSKA (reference sequence). The CDR3 runs 11 residues. The ends were cut back, 6 bases at V and 9 bases at J, with 14 bases in the middle.

This clonotype was detected many times. The CDR3 loop is CSVVTSGRSNTQYF. In nucleotides, the CDR3 is TGCAGCGTCGTTACTAGCGGGAGGAGCAATACGCAGTATTTT. V usage is TRBV29-1 and J usage is TRBJ2-3; 12 nucleotides agree with TRBD2. The CDR3 length is 14 residues. CDR1 is SQVTM and CDR2 is ANQGSEA in the germline V gene. With V trimmed by 6 bases and J by 7 bases, 8 bases remained unmatched.